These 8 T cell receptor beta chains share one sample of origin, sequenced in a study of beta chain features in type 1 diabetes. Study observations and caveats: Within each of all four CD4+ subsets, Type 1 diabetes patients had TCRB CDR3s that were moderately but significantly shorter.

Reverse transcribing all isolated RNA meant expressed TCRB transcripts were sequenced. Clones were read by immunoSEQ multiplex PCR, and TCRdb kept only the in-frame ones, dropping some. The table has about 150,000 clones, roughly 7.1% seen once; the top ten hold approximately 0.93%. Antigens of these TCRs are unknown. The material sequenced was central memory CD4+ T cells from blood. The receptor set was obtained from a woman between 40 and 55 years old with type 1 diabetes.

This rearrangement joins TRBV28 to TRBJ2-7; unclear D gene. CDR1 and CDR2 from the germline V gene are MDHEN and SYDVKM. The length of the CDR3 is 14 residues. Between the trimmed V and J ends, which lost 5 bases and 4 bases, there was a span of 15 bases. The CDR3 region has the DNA TGTGCCAGCAGTACTACCCGCGCCGGGTACGAGCAGTACTTC. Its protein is CASSTTRAGYEQYF.

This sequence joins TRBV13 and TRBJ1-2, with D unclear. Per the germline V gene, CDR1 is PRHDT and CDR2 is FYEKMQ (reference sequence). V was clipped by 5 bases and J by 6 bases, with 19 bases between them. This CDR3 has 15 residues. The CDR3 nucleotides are TGTGCCAGCAGCCCCCGAACAGTTGGGCGTGATGGCTACACCTTC. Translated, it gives CASSPRTVGRDGYTF. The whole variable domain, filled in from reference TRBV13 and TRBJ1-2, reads AAGVIQSPRHLIKEKRETATLKCYPIPRHDTVYWYQQGPGQDPQFLISFYEKMQSDKGSIPDRFSAQQFSDYHSELNMSSLELGDSALYFCASSPRTVGRDGYTFGSGTRLTVV.

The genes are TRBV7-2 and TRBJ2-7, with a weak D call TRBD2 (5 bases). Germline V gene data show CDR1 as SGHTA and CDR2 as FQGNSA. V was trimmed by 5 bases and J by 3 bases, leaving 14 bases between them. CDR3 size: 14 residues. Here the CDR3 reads CASSADRTFYEQYF. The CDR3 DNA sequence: TGTGCCAGCAGCGCAGACCGGACTTTCTACGAGCAGTACTTC.

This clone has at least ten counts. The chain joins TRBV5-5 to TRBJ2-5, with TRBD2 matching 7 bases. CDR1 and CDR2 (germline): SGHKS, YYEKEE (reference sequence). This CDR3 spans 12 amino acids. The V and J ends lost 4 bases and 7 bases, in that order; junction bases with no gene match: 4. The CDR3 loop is CASSPPGGTQYF. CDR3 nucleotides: TGTGCCAGCAGCCCCCCGGGGGGGACCCAGTACTTC.

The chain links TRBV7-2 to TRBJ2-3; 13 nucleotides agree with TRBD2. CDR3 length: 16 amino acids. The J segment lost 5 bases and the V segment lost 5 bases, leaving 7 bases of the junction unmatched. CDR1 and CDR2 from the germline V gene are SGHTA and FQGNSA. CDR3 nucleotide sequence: TGTGCCAGCAGCCCCACTAGCGGGGGGGCCGGAGATACGCAGTATTTT. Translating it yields CASSPTSGGAGDTQYF. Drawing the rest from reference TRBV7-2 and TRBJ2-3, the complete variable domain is GAGVSQSPSNKVTEKGKDVELRCDPISGHTALYWYRQSLGQGLEFLIYFQGNSAPDKSGLPSDRFSAERTGGSVSTLTIQRTQQEDSAVYLCASSPTSGGAGDTQYFGPGTRLTVL.

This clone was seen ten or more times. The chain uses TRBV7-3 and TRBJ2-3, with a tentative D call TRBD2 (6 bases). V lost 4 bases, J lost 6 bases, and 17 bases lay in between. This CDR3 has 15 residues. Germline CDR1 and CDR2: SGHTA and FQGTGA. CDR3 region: CASSSLATPGDTQYF. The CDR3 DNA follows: TGTGCCAGCAGCTCTCTAGCGACTCCGGGGGATACGCAGTATTTT.

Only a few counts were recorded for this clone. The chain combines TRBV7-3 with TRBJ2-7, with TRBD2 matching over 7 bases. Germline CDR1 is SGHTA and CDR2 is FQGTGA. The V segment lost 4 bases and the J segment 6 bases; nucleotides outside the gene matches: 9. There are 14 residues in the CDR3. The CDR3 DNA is TGTGCCAGCAGCTCTGGACTAGGAACGGGCGAGCAGTACTTC. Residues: CASSSGLGTGEQYF.

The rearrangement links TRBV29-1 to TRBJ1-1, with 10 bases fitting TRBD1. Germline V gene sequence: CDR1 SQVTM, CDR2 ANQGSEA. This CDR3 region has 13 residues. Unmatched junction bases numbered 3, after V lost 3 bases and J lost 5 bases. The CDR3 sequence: CSVEGQGKTEAFF. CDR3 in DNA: TGCAGCGTTGAGGGACAGGGGAAGACTGAAGCTTTCTTT. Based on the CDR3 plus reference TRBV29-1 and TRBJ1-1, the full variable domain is SAVISQKPSRDICQRGTSLTIQCQVDSQVTMMFWYRQQPGQSLTLIATANQGSEATYESGFVIDKFPISRPNLTFSTLTVSNMSPEDSSIYLCSVEGQGKTEAFFGQGTRLTVV.